This TCR beta chain comes out of a study of T cells expressing NK-cell markers. Using the 5' RACE reads, TCRdb records one entry per CDR3 protein without DNA. Its clone listing holds 550,000 to 600,000 distinct CDR3 sequences. Per the germline V gene, CDR1 is SGHVS and CDR2 is FQNEAQ. This CDR3 has 15 amino acids. This receptor was obtained from a man aged 18 to 30 in good health. Sequencing input: blood T cells: a sorted CD56 or NKG2C T cell subset, CD4+ or CD8+ T cells, or bulk PBMC T cells (not recorded which). V and J are TRBV7-8 and TRBJ2-1. CDR3 protein: CASSLDDFSYNEQFF.